Below, 6 T cell receptor beta chains from the same sample are listed, as sequenced in a study of chemoradiotherapy in HPV16-positive cancers. Sequencing used immunoSEQ multiplex PCR; TCRdb keeps in-frame clones, though not all of them. The table lists 6,500 to 9,000 clones, 65% to 90% of them singletons. The sequencing here drew on tumor tissue, taken from a patient who underwent chemoradiotherapy. Source of these receptors: a human donor with HPV-associated anogenital cancer.

In its sample, this clone is medium-sized. The chain joins TRBV5-1 to TRBJ1-1, with 9 bases lining up with TRBD1. V was pared by 3 bases and J by 1 base, with 7 bases of the junction left unmatched. CDR1 and CDR2 from the germline V gene are SGHRS and YFSETQ. The CDR3 totals 16 residues. The DNA of the CDR3 is TGCGCCAGCAGCTGGGGGACAGGGTGGGGGAACACTGAAGCTTTCTTT. Translated: CASSWGTGWGNTEAFF.

This chain uses TRBV6-6 with TRBJ2-1; 12 bases align to TRBD2. Germline CDR1 is MNHNY and CDR2 is SVGAGI (reference sequence). The CDR3 totals 15 residues. Unmatched junction bases numbered 8, after V lost 8 bases and J lost 6 bases. The CDR3 region is CASSLPSGGANEQFF. CDR3 nucleotide sequence: TGTGCCAGCTCCTTACCTAGCGGGGGGGCCAATGAGCAGTTCTTC.

The chain couples TRBV20-1 to TRBJ2-3; a possible D gene is TRBD2 (5 bases). This CDR3 spans 11 amino acids. Germline CDR1 DFQATT, CDR2 SNEGSKA (reference sequence). CDR3 nucleotide sequence: TGCAGCCCCCGGGCGGGAGATACGCAGTATTTT. The encoded protein is CSPRAGDTQYF.

This sequence joins TRBV6-5 and TRBJ1-2, with 10 bases that match TRBD1. This CDR3 comprises 15 residues. With 6 bases clipped from V and 7 bases from J, the junction kept 11 bases outside the gene matches. CDR1 and CDR2 (germline): MNHEY, SVGAGI. CDR3: CASRSRQGARSGYTF. The DNA of the CDR3 is TGTGCCAGCAGATCCAGACAGGGGGCTCGGAGTGGCTACACCTTC.

This CDR3 is CASSPGQGEGEQFF. CDR3 bases: TGTGCCAGCAGCCCGGGACAGGGTGAGGGCGAGCAGTTCTTC. The chain employs TRBV11-2 and TRBJ2-1; 9 bases are shared with TRBD1. The ends lost 5 bases at V and 10 bases at J; junction bases unmatched: 9. This CDR3 has 14 amino acids. Germline assignment: CDR1 SGHAT and CDR2 FQNNGV.

V is TRBV10-2 and J is TRBJ2-2; no clear D. The V and J ends lost 3 bases and 5 bases respectively, with 19 bases between them. Germline-derived CDR1 and CDR2 are WSHSY and SAAADI. The CDR3 spans 17 residues. CDR3 nucleotides: TGCGCCAGCAGTGATTCGAGGACCTCCATCCCGACCGGGGAGCTGTTTTTT. This encodes CASSDSRTSIPTGELFF.